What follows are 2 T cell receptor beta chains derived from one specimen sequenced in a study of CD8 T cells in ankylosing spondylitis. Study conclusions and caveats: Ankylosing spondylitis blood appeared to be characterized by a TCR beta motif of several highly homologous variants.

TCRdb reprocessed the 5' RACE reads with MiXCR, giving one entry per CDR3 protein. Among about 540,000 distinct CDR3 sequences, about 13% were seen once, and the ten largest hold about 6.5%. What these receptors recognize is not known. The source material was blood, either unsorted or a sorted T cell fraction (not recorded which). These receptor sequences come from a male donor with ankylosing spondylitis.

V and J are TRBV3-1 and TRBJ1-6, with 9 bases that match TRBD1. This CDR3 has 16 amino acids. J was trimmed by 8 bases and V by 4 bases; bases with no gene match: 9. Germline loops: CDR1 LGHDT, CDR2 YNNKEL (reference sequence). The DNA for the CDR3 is TGTGCCAGCAGCCGCGGGACAGGGAGGAGGGATTCACCCCTCCACTTT. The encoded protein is CASSRGTGRRDSPLHF.

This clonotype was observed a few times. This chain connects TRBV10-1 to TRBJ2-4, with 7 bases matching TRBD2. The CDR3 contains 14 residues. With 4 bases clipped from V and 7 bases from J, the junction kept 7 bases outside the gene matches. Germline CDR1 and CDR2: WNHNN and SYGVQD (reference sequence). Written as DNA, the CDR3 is TGCGCCAGCAGTGCGTCCCGGGGAGGGAACATTCAGTACTTC. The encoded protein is CASSASRGGNIQYF.